The present T cell receptor beta chain was sequenced within a study of PD-L1 blockade in urothelial cancer. Study summary: In 2014 therapy began: atezolizumab 1,200 mg intravenously every 3 weeks. Analyzed time points were 3 weeks (second dose) and 6 weeks after therapy began.

Profiled with immunoSEQ multiplex PCR; TCRdb holds only in-frame clones, not every one. The sample holds about 95,000 clones, around 86% seen once. Time point denoted: pretreatment peripheral blood. V shed 6 bases and J 1 base; nucleotides not matched to a gene: 4. This CDR3 region has 14 residues. CDR1 and CDR2 from the germline V gene are MDHEN and SYDVKM. The source is a man in his 60s with urothelial cancer. Source: PBMCs, taken around atezolizumab (anti-PD-L1) treatment. The V gene is TRBV28, the J gene TRBJ2-7; TRBD1 matches 9 bases. The CDR3, as DNA: TGTGCCAGCAGCACCGGGACAGGGTCCTACGAGCAGTACTTC. Its protein product is CASSTGTGSYEQYF.